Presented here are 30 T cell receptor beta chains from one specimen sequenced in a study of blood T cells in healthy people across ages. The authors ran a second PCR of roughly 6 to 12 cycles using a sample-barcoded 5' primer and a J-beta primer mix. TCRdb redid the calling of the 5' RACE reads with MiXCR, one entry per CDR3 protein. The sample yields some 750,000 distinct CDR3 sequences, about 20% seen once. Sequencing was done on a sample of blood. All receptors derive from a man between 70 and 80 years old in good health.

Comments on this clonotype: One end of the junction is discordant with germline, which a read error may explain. The CDR3 nucleotides read TGTGCCACATCAGGGGTAGCGAATTCATCCCTCCACTTT. Residues: CATSGVANSSLHF. The chain has TRBV7-9 and TRBJ1-6; maybe TRBD1 (6 bases). The CDR3 spans 13 residues. Germline assignment: CDR1 SEHNR and CDR2 FQNEAQ (reference sequence).

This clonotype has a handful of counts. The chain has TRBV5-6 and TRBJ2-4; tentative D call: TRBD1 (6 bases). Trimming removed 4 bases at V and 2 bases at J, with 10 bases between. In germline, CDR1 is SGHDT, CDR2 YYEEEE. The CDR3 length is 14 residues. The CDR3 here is CASSEGGTKNIQYF. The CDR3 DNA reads TGTGCCAGCAGCGAAGGGGGAACCAAAAACATTCAGTACTTC.

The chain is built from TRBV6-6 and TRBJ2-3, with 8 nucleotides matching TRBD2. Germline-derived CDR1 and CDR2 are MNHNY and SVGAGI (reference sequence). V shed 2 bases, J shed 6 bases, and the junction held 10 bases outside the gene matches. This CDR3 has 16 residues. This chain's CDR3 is CASSYVAGGLADTQYF. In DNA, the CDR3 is TGTGCCAGCAGTTACGTGGCGGGGGGTCTCGCCGATACGCAGTATTTT.

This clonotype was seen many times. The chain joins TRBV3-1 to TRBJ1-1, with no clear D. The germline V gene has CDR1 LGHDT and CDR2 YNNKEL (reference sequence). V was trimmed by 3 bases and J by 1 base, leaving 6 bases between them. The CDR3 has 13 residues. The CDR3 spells CASSQGRNTEAFF. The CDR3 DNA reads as TGTGCCAGCAGCCAGGGCAGGAACACTGAAGCTTTCTTT.

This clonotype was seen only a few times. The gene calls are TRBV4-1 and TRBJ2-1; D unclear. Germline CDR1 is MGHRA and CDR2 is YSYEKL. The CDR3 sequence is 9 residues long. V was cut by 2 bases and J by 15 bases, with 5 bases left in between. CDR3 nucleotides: TGCGCCAGCAGCCAATTTGTGTTCTTC. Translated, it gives CASSQFVFF.

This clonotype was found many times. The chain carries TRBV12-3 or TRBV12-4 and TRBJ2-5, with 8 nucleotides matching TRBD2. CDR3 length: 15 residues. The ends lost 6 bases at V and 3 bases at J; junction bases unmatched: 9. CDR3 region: CASSFVGGGKETQYF. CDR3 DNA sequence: TGTGCCAGCAGCTTCGTCGGGGGGGGTAAAGAGACCCAGTACTTC.

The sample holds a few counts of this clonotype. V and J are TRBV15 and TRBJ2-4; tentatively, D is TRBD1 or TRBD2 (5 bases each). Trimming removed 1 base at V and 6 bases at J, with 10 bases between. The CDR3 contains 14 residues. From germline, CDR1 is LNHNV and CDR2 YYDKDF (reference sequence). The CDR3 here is CATSRGGERNIQYF. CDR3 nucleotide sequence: TGTGCCACCAGCAGAGGAGGGGAGCGAAACATTCAGTACTTC.

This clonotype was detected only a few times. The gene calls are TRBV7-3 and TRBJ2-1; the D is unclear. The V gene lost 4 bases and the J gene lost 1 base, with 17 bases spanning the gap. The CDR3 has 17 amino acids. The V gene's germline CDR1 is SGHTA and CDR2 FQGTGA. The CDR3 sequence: CASSSSSAAISYNEQFF. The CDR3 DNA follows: TGTGCCAGCAGCTCATCCTCGGCCGCGATATCCTACAATGAGCAGTTCTTC.

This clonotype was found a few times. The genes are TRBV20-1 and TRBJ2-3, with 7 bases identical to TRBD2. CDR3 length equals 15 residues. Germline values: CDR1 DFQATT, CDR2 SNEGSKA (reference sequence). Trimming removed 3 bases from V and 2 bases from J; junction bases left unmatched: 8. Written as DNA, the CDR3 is TGCAGTGCTAGTGGTCGGGGGGTTCCCACAGATACGCAGTATTTT. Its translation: CSASGRGVPTDTQYF.

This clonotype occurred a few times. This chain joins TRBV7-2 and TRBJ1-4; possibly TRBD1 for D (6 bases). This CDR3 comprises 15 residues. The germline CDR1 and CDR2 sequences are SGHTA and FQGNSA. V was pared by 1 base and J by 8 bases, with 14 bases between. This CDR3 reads CASSLEGRGSEKLFF. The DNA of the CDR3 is TGTGCCAGCAGCTTAGAAGGCAGGGGTTCCGAAAAACTGTTTTTT.

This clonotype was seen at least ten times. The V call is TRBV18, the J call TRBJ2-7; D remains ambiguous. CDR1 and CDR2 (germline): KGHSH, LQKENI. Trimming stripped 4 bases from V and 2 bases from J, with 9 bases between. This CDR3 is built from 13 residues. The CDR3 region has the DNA TGTGCCAGCTCACTTCGCGGAGCCTACGAGCAGTACTTC. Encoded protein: CASSLRGAYEQYF.

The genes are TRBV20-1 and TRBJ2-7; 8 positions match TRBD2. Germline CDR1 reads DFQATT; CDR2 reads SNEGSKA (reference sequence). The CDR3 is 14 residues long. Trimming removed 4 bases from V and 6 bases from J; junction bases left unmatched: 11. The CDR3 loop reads CSATTSGLGGEQYF. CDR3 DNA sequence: TGCAGTGCTACCACTTCGGGACTAGGGGGCGAGCAGTACTTC.

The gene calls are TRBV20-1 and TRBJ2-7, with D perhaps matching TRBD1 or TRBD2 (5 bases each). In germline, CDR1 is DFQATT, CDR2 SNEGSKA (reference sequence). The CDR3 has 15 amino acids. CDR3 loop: CSATPRGWYGNEQYF. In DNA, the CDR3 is TGCAGCGCAACCCCGAGGGGTTGGTATGGTAACGAGCAGTACTTC.

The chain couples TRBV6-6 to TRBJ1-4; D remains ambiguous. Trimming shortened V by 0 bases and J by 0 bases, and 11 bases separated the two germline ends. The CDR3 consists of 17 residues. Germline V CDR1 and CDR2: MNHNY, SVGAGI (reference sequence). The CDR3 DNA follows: TGTGCCAGCAGTTACTCGAGTCCGGGGACAACTAATGAAAAACTGTTTTTT. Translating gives CASSYSSPGTTNEKLFF.

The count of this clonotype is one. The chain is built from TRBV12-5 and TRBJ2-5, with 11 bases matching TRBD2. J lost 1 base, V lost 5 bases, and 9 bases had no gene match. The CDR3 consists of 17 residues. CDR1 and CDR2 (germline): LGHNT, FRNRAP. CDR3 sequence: CASGLMTSGVVQETQYF. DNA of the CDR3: TGTGCTAGTGGTCTAATGACTAGCGGGGTCGTCCAAGAGACCCAGTACTTC.

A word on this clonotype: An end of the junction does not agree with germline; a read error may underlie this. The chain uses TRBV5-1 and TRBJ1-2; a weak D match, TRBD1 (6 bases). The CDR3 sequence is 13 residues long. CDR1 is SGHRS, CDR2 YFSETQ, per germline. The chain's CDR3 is CTSSPRTAYGYTF. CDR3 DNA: TGCACCAGCAGCCCCAGGACAGCATATGGCTACACCTTC.

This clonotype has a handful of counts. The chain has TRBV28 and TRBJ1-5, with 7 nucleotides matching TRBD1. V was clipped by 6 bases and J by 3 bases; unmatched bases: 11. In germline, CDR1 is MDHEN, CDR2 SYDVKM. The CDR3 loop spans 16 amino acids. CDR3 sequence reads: CASRNWGDSYNQPQHF. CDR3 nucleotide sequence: TGTGCCAGCAGAAACTGGGGGGACAGCTACAATCAGCCCCAGCATTTT.

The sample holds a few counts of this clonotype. The CDR3 region is CSASLRVTGELFF. For the CDR3, the DNA is TGCAGTGCTAGTCTCAGGGTCACCGGGGAGCTGTTTTTT. This chain links TRBV20-1 with TRBJ2-2, with D perhaps TRBD1 (5 bases). The germline gives CDR1 DFQATT, CDR2 SNEGSKA (reference sequence). Trimming removed 3 bases at V and 4 bases at J, with 9 bases between. The CDR3 is 13 amino acids.

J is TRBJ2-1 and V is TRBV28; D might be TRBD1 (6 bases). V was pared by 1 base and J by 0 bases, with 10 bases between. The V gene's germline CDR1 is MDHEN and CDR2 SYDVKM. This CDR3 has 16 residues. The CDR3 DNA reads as TGTGCCAGCAGTTTATCCCAGGGGTTCTCCTACAATGAGCAGTTCTTC. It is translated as CASSLSQGFSYNEQFF.

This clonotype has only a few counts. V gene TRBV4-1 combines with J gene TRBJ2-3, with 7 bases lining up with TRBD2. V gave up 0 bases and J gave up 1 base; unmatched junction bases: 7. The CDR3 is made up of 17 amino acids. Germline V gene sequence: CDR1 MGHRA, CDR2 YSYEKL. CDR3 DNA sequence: TGCGCCAGCAGCCAAGAGGGACTAAGTGGCGGCACAGATACGCAGTATTTT. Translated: CASSQEGLSGGTDTQYF.

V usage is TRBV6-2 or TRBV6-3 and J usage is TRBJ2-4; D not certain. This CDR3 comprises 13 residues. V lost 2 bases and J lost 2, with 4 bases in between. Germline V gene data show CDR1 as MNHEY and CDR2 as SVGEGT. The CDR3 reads CASSYASKNIQYF. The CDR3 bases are TGTGCCAGCAGTTACGCGTCCAAAAACATTCAGTACTTC.

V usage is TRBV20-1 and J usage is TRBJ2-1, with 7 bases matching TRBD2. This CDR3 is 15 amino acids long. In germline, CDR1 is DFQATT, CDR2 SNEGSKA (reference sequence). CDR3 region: CSVSRSGADYNEQFF. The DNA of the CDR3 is TGCAGCGTAAGCCGGAGCGGGGCAGATTACAATGAGCAGTTCTTC.

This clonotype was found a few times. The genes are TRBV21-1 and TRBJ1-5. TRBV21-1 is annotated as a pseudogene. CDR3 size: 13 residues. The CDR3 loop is CASSNSLDQPQHF. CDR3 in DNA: TGTGCCAGCAGCAACTCACTAGATCAGCCCCAGCATTTT.

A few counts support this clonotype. Here the CDR3 reads CASSTHTGQTGIGYTF. The CDR3 bases are TGTGCCAGCAGCACCCACACCGGGCAGACAGGGATTGGCTACACCTTC. The chain carries TRBV14 and TRBJ1-2; 7 bases are a match to TRBD1. The CDR3 is 16 amino acids. V dropped 5 bases and J dropped 7; count of bases not matched to a gene: 16. Germline V CDR1 and CDR2: SGHDN, FVKESK.

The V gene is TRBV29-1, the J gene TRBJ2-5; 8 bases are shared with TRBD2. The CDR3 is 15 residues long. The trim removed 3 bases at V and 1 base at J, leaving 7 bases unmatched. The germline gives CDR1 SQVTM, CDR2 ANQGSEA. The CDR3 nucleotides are TGCAGCGTTGATGGTCTAGCGGGCTCCCAAGAGACCCAGTACTTC. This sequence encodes CSVDGLAGSQETQYF.

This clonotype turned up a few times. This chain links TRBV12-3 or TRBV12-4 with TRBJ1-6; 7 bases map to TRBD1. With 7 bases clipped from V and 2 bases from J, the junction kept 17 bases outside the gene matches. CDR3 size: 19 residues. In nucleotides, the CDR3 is TGTGCCAGCATCCTAAAGGGGGCCCGATTAAGGACCTATAATTCACCCCTCCACTTT. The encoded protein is CASILKGARLRTYNSPLHF.

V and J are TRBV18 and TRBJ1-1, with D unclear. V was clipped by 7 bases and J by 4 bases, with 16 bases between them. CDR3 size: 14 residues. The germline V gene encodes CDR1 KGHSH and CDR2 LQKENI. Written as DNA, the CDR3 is TGTGCCAGCTTCGGTCGTGGTGTGGGCACTGAAGCTTTCTTT. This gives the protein CASFGRGVGTEAFF.

The CDR3 loop reads CASSRLEGTNEQFF. As DNA, the CDR3 is TGTGCCAGCAGCCGATTGGAGGGGACCAATGAGCAGTTCTTC. The chain joins TRBV7-9 to TRBJ2-1; D may be TRBD2 (6 bases). Germline values: CDR1 SEHNR, CDR2 FQNEAQ (reference sequence). This CDR3 spans 14 amino acids. With 5 bases removed from V and 6 bases from J, the gap between germline ends came to 14 bases. The variable domain in full, completed from reference TRBV7-9 and TRBJ2-1, reads DTGVSQNPRHKITKRGQNVTFRCDPISEHNRLYWYRQTLGQGPEFLTYFQNEAQLEKSRLLSDRFSAERPKGSFSTLEIQRTEQGDSAMYLCASSRLEGTNEQFFGPGTRLTVL.

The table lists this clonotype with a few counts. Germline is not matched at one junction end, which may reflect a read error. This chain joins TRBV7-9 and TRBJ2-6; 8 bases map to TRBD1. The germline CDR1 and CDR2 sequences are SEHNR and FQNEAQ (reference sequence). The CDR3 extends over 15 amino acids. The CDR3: CASSWTGLGANVPTF. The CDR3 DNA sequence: TGTGCCAGCAGCTGGACAGGGCTAGGGGCCAACGTCCCGACTTTC. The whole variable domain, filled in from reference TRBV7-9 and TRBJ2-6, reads DTGVSQNPRHKITKRGQNVTFRCDPISEHNRLYWYRQTLGQGPEFLTYFQNEAQLEKSRLLSDRFSAERPKGSFSTLEIQRTEQGDSAMYLCASSWTGLGANVPTFGAGSRLTVL.

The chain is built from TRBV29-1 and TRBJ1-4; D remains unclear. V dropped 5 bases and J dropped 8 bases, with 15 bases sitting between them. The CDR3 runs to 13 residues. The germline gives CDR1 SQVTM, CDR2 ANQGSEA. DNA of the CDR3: TGCAGCGTTCAAGGCCATCCTTCCGAAAAACTGTTTTTT. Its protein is CSVQGHPSEKLFF.